Reported below is one TCR beta chain. No antigen is known for it. Each gene name is a mouse one. The read finishes 4 residues shy of the CDR3 end, and the germline J gene is used to complete it. The sample comes from a study of CD8+ T cells in alopecia areata. Study summary: The graft donors were approximately 6-13-month-old C3H/HeJ mice with spontaneous alopecia, and their skin went to approximately 7-11-week-old female C3H/HeJ mice. General study points: Sharing of TCR sequences between patients (possibly for HLA-related reasons) was less clear than in mice. Compared with normal scalp, lesional scalp had higher clonality and more expanded CD8+ clones. Sequence data from scalp samples additionally include resident alphabeta T cells of normal skin.

cDNA serving as the sequencing template came from extracted, reverse transcribed RNA. Assay: immunoSEQ multiplex PCR; the TCRdb copy retains only in-frame clones and omits some. In total the sample includes around 300,000 clones, none of them seen once. Using CD4, CD8alpha, NKG2D, NKG2ACE and other markers, pooled cutaneous lymph node cells were sorted. The length of the CDR3 is 14 residues. CDR1 and CDR2 (germline): NSHNY, SYGAGN. The TCR was taken from a C3H/HeJ mouse with alopecia areata. The mouse line has the MHC haplotype H2-k. This chain links TRBV13-1 with TRBJ2-1, with 10 bases fitting TRBD1. The sequencing input was CD4+ T cells sorted from a lymph node. CDR3 sequence reads: CASSDRDRGSEQFF. CDR3 DNA, as far as it was read: TGTGCCAGCAGTGACCGGGACAGGGGTTCT.